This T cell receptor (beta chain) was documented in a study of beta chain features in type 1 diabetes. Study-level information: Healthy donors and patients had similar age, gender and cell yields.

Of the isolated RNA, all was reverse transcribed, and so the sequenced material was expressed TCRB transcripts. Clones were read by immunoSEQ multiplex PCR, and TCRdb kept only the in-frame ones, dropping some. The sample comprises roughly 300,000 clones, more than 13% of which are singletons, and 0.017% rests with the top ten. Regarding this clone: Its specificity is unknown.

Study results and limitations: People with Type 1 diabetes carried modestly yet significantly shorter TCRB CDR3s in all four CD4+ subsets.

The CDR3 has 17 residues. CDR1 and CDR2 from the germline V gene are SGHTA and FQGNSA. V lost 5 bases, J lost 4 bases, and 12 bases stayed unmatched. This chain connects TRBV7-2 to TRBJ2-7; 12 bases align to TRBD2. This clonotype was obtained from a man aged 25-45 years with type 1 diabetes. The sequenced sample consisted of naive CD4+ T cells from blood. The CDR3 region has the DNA TGTGCCAGCAGCCCCGCTAGCGGGAGGGCTGAACCGTACGAGCAGTACTTC. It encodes CASSPASGRAEPYEQYF.